This T cell receptor (beta chain) was captured in a study of shared clonotypes between healthy human individuals. The method was immunoSEQ multiplex PCR; TCRdb's version includes in-frame clones alone and lacks a portion of them. The sample has over 150,000 clones, about 66% seen once. The germline V gene encodes CDR1 MDHEN and CDR2 SYDVKM. V lost 1 base and J lost 3, with 9 bases in between. The CDR3 has 14 amino acids. The rearrangement links TRBV28 to TRBJ1-2, with D uncertain. This clonotype was obtained from a man aged 30 to 45 in good health. Sequenced sample: memory CD4+ T cells sorted from blood. The sample's subset: CD45RA-negative fraction. CDR3 DNA sequence: TGTGCCAGCAGTTTATCTCGGGTGGACTATGGCTACACCTTC. Translated: CASSLSRVDYGYTF.